Listed below are T cell receptor beta chains from one sample, sequenced in a study of regulatory T cells in long-lasting Graves disease. MiXCR, applied by TCRdb to the multiplex PCR reads, yields one record per CDR3 protein. The repertoire holds a few hundred thousand distinct CDR3 sequences, with less than 30% as singletons. The source was peripheral blood mononuclear cells (PBMCs), collected when the disease was refractory, from a patient treated with antithyroid drugs. The origin of the receptors is a woman in her thirties or forties with Graves disease. Both conserved end residues are part of each CDR3. The D gene is left open where the match is weak. Size is omitted from some rows. Given values are once, few, many or a class for expanded clones.

J | size | V | D | DNA | CDR3
TRBJ1-2 | . | TRBV7-3 | . | TGTGCCAACAGCCCTGGACTGAACTATGGCTACACCTTC | CANSPGLNYGYTF
TRBJ2-7 | few | TRBV11-2 | TRBD2 | TGTGCCAGCAGCCCGCTAGCGGGTACAAAACTCAACTCCTACGAGCAGTACTTC | CASSPLAGTKLNSYEQYF
TRBJ2-7 | few | TRBV20-1 | TRBD2 | TGCAGTGCTACAAATGTTGCGGGACTAGCGAACGAGCAGTACTTC | CSATNVAGLANEQYF
TRBJ2-3 | . | TRBV5-1 | . | TGCGCCGGCAGCTTGGTGGATAGCACAGATACGCAGTATTTT | CAGSLVDSTDTQYF
TRBJ1-1 | . | TRBV11-1 | . | TGTGCCAGCAGCTTAATATTCCCTACGAACACTGAAGCTTTCTTT | CASSLIFPTNTEAFF
TRBJ1-3 | many | TRBV28 | . | TGTGCCAGCAGTGCCGGCAGGACCTTCTCCATCTCTGGAAACACCATATATTTT | CASSAGRTFSISGNTIYF
TRBJ1-4 | . | TRBV7-9 | . | TGTGCCAGCAGCCAGCTTGGTTCCGGGCCGCTGGAAAAACTGTTTTTT | CASSQLGSGPLEKLFF
TRBJ1-3 | once | TRBV5-1 | . | TGCGCCAGCAGCCCCGACAGGACGTACGGAAACACCATATATTTT | CASSPDRTYGNTIYF
TRBJ2-5 | many | TRBV24-1 | TRBD1 | TGTGCCACCAGTGATCCGGGACAGGGGGCGACAGGAGGGAACCAAGAGACCCAGTACTTC | CATSDPGQGATGGNQETQYF
TRBJ2-5 | . | TRBV7-2 | . | TGTGCCAGCAGCAAATCCTCCAGGGAATTAAGGGAGACCCAGTACTTC | CASSKSSRELRETQYF
TRBJ2-4 | many | TRBV28 | TRBD1 | TGTGCCAGCAGTCCTAAAGACTGGACAGGGAGGAACATTCAGTACTTC | CASSPKDWTGRNIQYF
TRBJ2-7 | . | TRBV20-1 | . | TGCAGTGCTGTAGGAACAGGAGCCAGCTCCTACGAGCAGTACTTC | CSAVGTGASSYEQYF
TRBJ1-1 | many | TRBV6-2/TRBV6-3 | . | TGTGCCAGCTCCAGATCAGGGCGAAACACTGAAGCTTTCTTT | CASSRSGRNTEAFF
TRBJ1-3 | . | TRBV7-9 | TRBD1 | TGTGCCAGCAGCTTATTCGGTCGACAGGGCCTCTGGATTAACACCATATATTTT | CASSLFGRQGLWINTIYF
TRBJ1-2 | many | TRBV5-6 | TRBD1 | TGTGCCAGCAGCCGGGACAGGGAGAACTATGGCTACACCTTC | CASSRDRENYGYTF
TRBJ2-2 | . | TRBV5-1 | TRBD2 | TGCGCCAGCAGCGAGCTAGCGGGAGGATACACCGGGGAGCTGTTTTTT | CASSELAGGYTGELFF
TRBJ1-2 | . | TRBV6-5 | . | TGTGCCAGCAGTTATTTAGGGAACGGCTACACCTTC | CASSYLGNGYTF
TRBJ1-6 | few | TRBV5-5 | . | TGTGCCAGCAGCTTGATGGAGGTTAATTCACCCCTCCACTTT | CASSLMEVNSPLHF
TRBJ2-7 | few | TRBV11-2 | TRBD2 | TGTGCCAGCAGCCAAGGGAAAGCGGGATTCTCCTACGAGCAGTACTTC | CASSQGKAGFSYEQYF
TRBJ2-7 | few | TRBV28 | . | TGTGCCAGCGGGCTTTCCATAGCAGCCCACGAGCAGTACTTC | CASGLSIAAHEQYF
TRBJ2-5 | . | TRBV18 | TRBD1 | TGTGCCAGCTCCCTTTGGACAGGGATGGAGACCCAGTACTTC | CASSLWTGMETQYF
TRBJ2-1 | few | TRBV2 | TRBD1 | TGTGCCAGCAGTGAAGTCGGTGGACAGGGGGGCTATGAGCAGTTCTTC | CASSEVGGQGGYEQFF
TRBJ2-5 | many | TRBV28 | TRBD1 | TGTGCCAGCAGTCAGAGACAGGGGGCCGAGACCCAGTACTTC | CASSQRQGAETQYF
TRBJ2-2 | . | TRBV30 | TRBD2 | TGTGCCCAGACTAGCGGGAATCACAACACCGGGGAGCTGTTTTTT | CAQTSGNHNTGELFF
TRBJ1-4 | few | TRBV7-9 | TRBD1 | TGTGCCAGCAGCTCTACTCGCCGGGACAGGGATGAAAAACTGTTTTTT | CASSSTRRDRDEKLFF
TRBJ1-2 | many | TRBV15 | . | TGTGCCACCAGCAGAGATCTGGTCTCAAGGAACTACACCTTC | CATSRDLVSRNYTF
TRBJ1-1 | . | TRBV13 | TRBD1 | TGTGCCAGCAGCCAGGGACAGGGGAGCACTGAAGCTTTCTTT | CASSQGQGSTEAFF
TRBJ1-3 | few | TRBV12-3/TRBV12-4 | TRBD1 | TGTGCCAGCAGTGCCCGGACAGGTTCGAACACCATATATTTT | CASSARTGSNTIYF
TRBJ2-7 | . | TRBV19 | . | TGTGCCAGTAGTATCAGGGCAGCCAGCTCCTACGAGCAGTACTTC | CASSIRAASSYEQYF
TRBJ2-3 | . | TRBV28 | . | TGTGCCAGCAGTTCGGGGAGATGGCGGAGGTCCACAGATACGCAGTATTTT | CASSSGRWRRSTDTQYF
TRBJ1-5 | . | TRBV19 | . | TGTGCCAGTAGTATAGGAGGGGAAGGGCGGAATCAGCCCCAGCATTTT | CASSIGGEGRNQPQHF
TRBJ1-4 | many | TRBV5-1 | TRBD1 | TGCGCCAGCAGCTTGGTGGGACAGGGTGGCGAAAAACTGTTTTTT | CASSLVGQGGEKLFF
TRBJ1-4 | many | TRBV11-2 | TRBD1 | TGTGCCAGCGCTAAGGGGACAGTCCGTGAAAAACTGTTTTTT | CASAKGTVREKLFF
TRBJ2-7 | . | TRBV6-2/TRBV6-3 | TRBD2 | TGTGCCAGCAGTTACTCCGTAGCGGGATCCTACGAGCAGTACTTC | CASSYSVAGSYEQYF
TRBJ2-1 | . | TRBV3-1 | . | TGTGCCAGCAGCCAAGCGAGGGGCGGCGATGAGCAGTTCTTC | CASSQARGGDEQFF
TRBJ1-1 | once | TRBV18 | . | TGTGCCAGCTCACTCTCGGGGCCGAACACTGAAGCTTTCTTT | CASSLSGPNTEAFF
TRBJ1-1 | many | TRBV6-5 | . | TGTGCCAGCAGTTACGGTCGAACTGGGACTGAAGCTTTCTTT | CASSYGRTGTEAFF
TRBJ1-1 | many | TRBV6-1 | . | TGTGCCAGCAGCACCGGGACCCTAAAGGGAGCTTTCTTT | CASSTGTLKGAFF
TRBJ2-7 | . | TRBV11-1 | TRBD1 | TGTGCCACTGGACAGGGGGTAGAATACGAGCAGTACTTC | CATGQGVEYEQYF
TRBJ2-3 | . | TRBV5-1 | TRBD2 | TGCGCCAGCAGAATCGGACTAGCGGGTTCGACAGATACGCAGTATTTT | CASRIGLAGSTDTQYF
TRBJ2-3 | . | TRBV27 | TRBD2 | TGTGCCAGCAGTTTATTTTGGAGCGGGGTAGGCACAGATACGCAGTATTTT | CASSLFWSGVGTDTQYF
TRBJ2-5 | many | TRBV6-1 | . | TGTGCCAGCAGACAAATTCGAGGCTTAGCGGAACAAGAGACCCAGTACTTC | CASRQIRGLAEQETQYF
TRBJ2-3 | . | TRBV20-1 | . | TGCAGTGCTAGAGATTGGGGGGATACGCAGTATTTT | CSARDWGDTQYF
TRBJ1-1 | many | TRBV12-3/TRBV12-4 | . | TGTGCCAGCACTCCCTCCCTAGGCAGTGGGAACACTGAAGCTTTCTTT | CASTPSLGSGNTEAFF
TRBJ2-1 | few | TRBV6-2/TRBV6-3 | . | TGTGCCAGCACACCCCGCTGGTACTCCTACAATGAGCAGTTCTTC | CASTPRWYSYNEQFF